This T cell receptor (beta chain) was sequenced for a study of blood T cell repertoires in COVID-19 (TCRdb year 2020). For context, the study as a whole: Collaborator samples came from the United States, Italy and Spain and covered acute and convalescent phases of COVID-19. Where available, HLA class I and class II types were taken from metadata supplied by the sample provider and were not determined by assay-based typing. The repertoires were released in a freely available public database meant as a resource for research on the immune response to SARS-CoV-2. The dataset comprised deeply sampled blood TCRbeta repertoires from subjects exposed to, actively infected with, or recovered from COVID-19. The samples were drawn from the first 160 participants of the ongoing ImmuneRACE study and from roughly 1,300 subjects provided by 6 global collaborators. The material from the prospective study consisted of cDNA or gDNA derived from T cells, B-cell-depleted T cells, or PBMCs. Sample metadata almost always included a de-identified subject ID, COVID-19 status, age in years and sex.

What the study reported, not specific to this receptor: How much clinical and demographic metadata was included differed by source and by participant, and the metadata was provided uncurated.

About this clone itself: Its antigen is currently not known. No much larger clonotype is one base removed from it; base qualities were not supplied.

The CDR3 measures 17 amino acids from cysteine to phenylalanine. Only the CDR3 region is kept as DNA, spanning 51 bases read in frame from base 1. For CDR1 and CDR2, the germline V gene (reference sequence) lists LNHDA and SQIVND. V lost 3 bases and J lost 4 bases, and the count of bases not matched to a germline gene is 12. TCRbeta CDR3 regions were amplified from genomic DNA using the immunoSEQ Assay, a bias-controlled multiplex PCR. From the authors' description of their analysis: The number of nucleated cells in each sample was estimated from the amplification of reference gene primers within the assay. To quantify the absolute abundance of each unique TCRbeta CDR3 rearrangement, sequence reads were collapsed and filtered. For each sample, productive Simpson clonality was calculated by taking the square root of Simpson's diversity index across productive rearrangements. Not all clones reach the TCRdb copy of this immuneACCESS table, which keeps in-frame sequences only. Checked studies attribute under half of the gap to unresolved V genes and leave the rest unexplained. That table furnishes V, J and clone size, whereas the DNA furnished D and trimming. Across this sample there are some 260,000 clones, with roughly 91% seen only once. The ten top clones hold 0.9% to 1% of the sample.

Another Seattle source contributed samples from volunteer blood donors who had recovered from COVID-19. Collaborating institutions collected whole blood in K2EDTA tubes following their own protocols. For TCRbeta analysis, collaborator samples were shipped as frozen whole blood, as isolated PBMCs, or as DNA extracted from either sample type. The V and J genes are TRBV19 and TRBJ1-5; TRBD1 aligns with 7 central bases. This TCR was sampled from a woman aged 40-49 years who had recovered from COVID-19. Sequenced input: peripheral blood. The CDR3 has the sequence CASSIRATGQINQPQHF. The DNA sequence is given as TGTGCCAGTAGTATCAGGGCGACGGGACAGATTAATCAGCCCCAGCATTTT.